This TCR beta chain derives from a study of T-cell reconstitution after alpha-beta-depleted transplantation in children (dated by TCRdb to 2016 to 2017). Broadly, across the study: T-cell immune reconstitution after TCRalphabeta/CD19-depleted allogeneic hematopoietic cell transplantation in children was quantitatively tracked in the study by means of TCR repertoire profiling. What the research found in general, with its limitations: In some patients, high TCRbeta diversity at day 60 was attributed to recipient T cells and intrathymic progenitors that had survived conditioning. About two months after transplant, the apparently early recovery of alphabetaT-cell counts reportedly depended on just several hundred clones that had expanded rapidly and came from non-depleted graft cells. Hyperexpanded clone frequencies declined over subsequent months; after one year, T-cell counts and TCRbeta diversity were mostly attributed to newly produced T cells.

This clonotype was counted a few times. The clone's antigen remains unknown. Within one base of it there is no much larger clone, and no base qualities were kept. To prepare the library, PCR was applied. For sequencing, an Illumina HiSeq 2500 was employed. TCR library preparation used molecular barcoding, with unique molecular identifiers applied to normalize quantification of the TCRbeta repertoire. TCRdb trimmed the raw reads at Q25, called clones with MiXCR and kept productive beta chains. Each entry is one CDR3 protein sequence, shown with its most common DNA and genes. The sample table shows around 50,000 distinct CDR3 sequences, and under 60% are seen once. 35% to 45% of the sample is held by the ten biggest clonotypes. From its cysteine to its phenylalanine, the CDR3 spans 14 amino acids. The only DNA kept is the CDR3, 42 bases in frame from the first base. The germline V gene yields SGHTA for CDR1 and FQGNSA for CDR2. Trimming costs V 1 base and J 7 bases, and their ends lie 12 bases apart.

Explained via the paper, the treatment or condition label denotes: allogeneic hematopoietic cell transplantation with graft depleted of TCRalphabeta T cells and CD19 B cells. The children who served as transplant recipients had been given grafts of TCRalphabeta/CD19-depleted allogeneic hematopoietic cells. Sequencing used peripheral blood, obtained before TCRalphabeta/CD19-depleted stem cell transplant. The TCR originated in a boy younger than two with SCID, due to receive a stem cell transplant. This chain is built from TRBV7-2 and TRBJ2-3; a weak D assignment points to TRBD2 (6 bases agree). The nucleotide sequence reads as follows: TGTGCCAGCAGCTTAGGTCTAGCGCTCAATACGCAGTATTTT. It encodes CASSLGLALNTQYF.